This entry features one T cell receptor (beta chain) sequence. Its antigen is unidentified. Additional DNA sequences in this sample encode the identical CDR3. Sequencing was performed with immunoSEQ multiplex PCR; in TCRdb, only in-frame clones are kept and a portion is missing. The sample lists about 160,000 clones; 70% to 90% were seen once. Germline CDR1 and CDR2: MNHEY and SVGAGI. CDR3 length: 11 residues. V was cut by 6 bases and J by 2 bases, with 4 bases left in between. The sample originates from a study of cytomegalovirus exposure and HLA in healthy donors. General study findings and limits: Among TCR beta chains, those listed as cytomegalovirus-associated numbered over 150.

The chain uses TRBV6-5 and TRBJ1-1; no firm D call. The sample was PBMCs. The sequence was obtained from a woman in her twenties or thirties in good health and CMV-seronegative. DNA for the CDR3: TGTGCCAGCAGATTAAACACTGAAGCTTTCTTT. This codes for CASRLNTEAFF.